This T cell receptor (beta chain) is drawn from a study of human T cells and chemical hapten exposure. Study-wide context: A 2 cm by 2 cm inner upper arm patch received 2% DPC for sensitization.

Documented time point: pre-sensitization, week 0. Treatment here: therapeutic diphenylcyclopropenone sensitization with weekly scalp DPC. Concerning this clonotype itself: Its matching antigen is unknown.

TCRdb redid the calling of the RACE reads with MiXCR, one entry per CDR3 protein. In the table there are around 300,000 distinct CDR3 sequences, approximately 7.5% of which are singletons. Broader study findings: Alopecia in the donors means their immune response may deviate from healthy people's.

The source is a man aged 18 to 30 with alopecia areata. Some clones in this sample may be carry-over from other donors' samples. The material was whole blood, obtained in connection with sensitization to the hapten diphenylcyclopropenone (DPC).

The CDR3: CASSVGGSTNEKLFF. For the CDR3, the DNA is TGTGCCAGCAGCGTCGGTGGGTCAACTAATGAAAAACTGTTTTTT. The rearrangement joins TRBV9 to TRBJ1-4; D unresolved. The CDR3 spans 15 residues. The germline V gene has CDR1 SGDLS and CDR2 YYNGEE. The V and J ends lost 2 bases and 0 bases respectively, with 8 bases between them.